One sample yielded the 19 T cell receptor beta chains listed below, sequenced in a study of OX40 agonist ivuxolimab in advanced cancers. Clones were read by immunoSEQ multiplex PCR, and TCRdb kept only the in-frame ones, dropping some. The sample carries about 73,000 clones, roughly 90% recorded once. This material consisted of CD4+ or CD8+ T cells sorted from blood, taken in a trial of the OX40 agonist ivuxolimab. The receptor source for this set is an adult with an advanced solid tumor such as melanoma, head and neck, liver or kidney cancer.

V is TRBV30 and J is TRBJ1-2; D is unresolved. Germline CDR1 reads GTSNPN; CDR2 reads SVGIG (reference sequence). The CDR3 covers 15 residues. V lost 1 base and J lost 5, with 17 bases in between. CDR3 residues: CAWSDPKGLGYGYTF. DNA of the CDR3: TGTGCCTGGAGTGATCCCAAGGGTCTTGGGTATGGCTACACCTTC.

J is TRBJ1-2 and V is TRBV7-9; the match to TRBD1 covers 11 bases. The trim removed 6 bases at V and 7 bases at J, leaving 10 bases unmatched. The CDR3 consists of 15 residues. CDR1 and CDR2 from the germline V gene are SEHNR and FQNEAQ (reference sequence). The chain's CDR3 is CASSSQGTGGIGYTF. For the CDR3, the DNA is TGTGCCAGCAGTTCTCAAGGGACAGGGGGAATTGGCTACACCTTC.

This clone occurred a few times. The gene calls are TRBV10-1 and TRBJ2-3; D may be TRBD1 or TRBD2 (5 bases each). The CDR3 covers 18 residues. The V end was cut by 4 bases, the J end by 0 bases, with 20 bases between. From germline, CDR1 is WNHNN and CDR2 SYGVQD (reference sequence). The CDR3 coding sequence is TGCGCCAGCAGTGGGAGTGTTCGGGACGGACCTAGCACAGATACGCAGTATTTT. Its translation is CASSGSVRDGPSTDTQYF.

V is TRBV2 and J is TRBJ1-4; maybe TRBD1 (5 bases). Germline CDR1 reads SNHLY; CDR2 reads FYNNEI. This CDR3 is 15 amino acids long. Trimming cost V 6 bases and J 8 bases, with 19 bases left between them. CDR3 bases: TGTGCCAGCAGGACCCGAGGGACGTCAGGAGAAAAACTGTTTTTT. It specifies CASRTRGTSGEKLFF.

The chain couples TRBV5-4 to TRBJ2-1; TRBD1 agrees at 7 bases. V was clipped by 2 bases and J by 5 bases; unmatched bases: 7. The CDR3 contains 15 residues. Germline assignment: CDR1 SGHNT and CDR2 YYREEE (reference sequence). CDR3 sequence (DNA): TGTGCCAGCAGCTTAAGACCTGGACAGGACAATGAGCAGTTCTTC. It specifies CASSLRPGQDNEQFF.

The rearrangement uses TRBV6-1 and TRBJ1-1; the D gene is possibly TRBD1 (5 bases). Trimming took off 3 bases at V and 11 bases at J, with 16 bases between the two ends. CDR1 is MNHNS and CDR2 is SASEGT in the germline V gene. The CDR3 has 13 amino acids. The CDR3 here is CASSDGGSRAAFF. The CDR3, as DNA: TGTGCCAGCAGTGATGGGGGGTCCAGGGCTGCTTTCTTT.

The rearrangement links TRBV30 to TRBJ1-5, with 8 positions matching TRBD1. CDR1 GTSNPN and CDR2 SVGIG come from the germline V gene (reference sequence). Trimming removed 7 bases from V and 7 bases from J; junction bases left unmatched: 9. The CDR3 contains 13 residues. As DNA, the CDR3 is TGTGCCTTATCAACAGGGGGAGGACAGCCCCAGCATTTT. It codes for CALSTGGGQPQHF. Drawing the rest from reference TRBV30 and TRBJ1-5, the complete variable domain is SQTIHQWPATLVQPVGSPLSLECTVEGTSNPNLYWYRQAAGRGLQLLFYSVGIGQISSEVPQNLSASRPQDRQFILSSKKLLLSDSGFYLCALSTGGGQPQHFGDGTRLSIL.

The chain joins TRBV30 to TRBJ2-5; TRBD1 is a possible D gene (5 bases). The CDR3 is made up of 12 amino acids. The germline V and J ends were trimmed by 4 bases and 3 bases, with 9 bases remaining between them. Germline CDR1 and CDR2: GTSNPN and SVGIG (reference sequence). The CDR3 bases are TGTGCCTGGAACAGACAGAAAGAGACCCAGTACTTC. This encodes CAWNRQKETQYF.

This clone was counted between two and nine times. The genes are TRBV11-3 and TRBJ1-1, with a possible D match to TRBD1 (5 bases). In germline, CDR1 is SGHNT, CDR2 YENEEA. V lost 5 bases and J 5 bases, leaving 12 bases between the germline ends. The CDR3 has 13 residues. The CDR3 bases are TGTGCCAGCAGCGATATGGAGGGGACTGAAGCTTTCTTT. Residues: CASSDMEGTEAFF.

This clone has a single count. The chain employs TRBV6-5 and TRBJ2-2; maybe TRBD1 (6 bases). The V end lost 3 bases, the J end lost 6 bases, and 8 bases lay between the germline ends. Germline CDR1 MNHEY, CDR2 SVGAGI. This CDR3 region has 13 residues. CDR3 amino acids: CASSYQGPGELFF. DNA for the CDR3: TGTGCCAGCAGTTATCAGGGGCCCGGGGAGCTGTTTTTT.

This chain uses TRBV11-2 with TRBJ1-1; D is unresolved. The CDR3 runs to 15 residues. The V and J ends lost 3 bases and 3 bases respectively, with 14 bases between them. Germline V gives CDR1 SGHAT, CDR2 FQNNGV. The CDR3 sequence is CASSFRVGLDTEAFF. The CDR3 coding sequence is TGTGCCAGCAGCTTCCGGGTAGGGTTAGACACTGAAGCTTTCTTT.

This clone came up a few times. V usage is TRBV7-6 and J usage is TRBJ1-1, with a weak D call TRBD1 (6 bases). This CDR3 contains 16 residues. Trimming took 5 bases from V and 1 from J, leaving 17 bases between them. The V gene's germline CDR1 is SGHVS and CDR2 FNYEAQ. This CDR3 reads CASSLTSGTRNTEAFF. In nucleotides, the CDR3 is TGTGCCAGCAGCCTAACCTCCGGGACAAGGAACACTGAAGCTTTCTTT.

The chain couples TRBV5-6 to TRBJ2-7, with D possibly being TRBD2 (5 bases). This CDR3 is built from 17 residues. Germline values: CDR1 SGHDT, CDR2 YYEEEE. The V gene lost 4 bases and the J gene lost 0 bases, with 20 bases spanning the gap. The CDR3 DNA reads TGTGCCAGCAGCCCCCCTCCCAGGAGCGGAAGCTCCTACGAGCAGTACTTC. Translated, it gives CASSPPPRSGSSYEQYF.

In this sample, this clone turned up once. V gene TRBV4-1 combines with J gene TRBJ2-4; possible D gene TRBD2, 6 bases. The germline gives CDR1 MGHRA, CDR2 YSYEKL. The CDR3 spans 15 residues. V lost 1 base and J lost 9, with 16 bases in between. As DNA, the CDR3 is TGCGCCAGCAGCCAAGCGTCGGGGATGGGAGGCATTCAGTACTTC. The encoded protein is CASSQASGMGGIQYF.

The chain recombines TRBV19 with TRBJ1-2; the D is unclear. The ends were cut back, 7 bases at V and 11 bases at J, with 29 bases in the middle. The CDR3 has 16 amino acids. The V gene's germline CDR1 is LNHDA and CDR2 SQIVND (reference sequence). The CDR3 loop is CASTLARGFRRVGYTF. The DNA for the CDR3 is TGTGCCAGTACCCTCGCCCGGGGATTCCGCCGGGTCGGTTACACCTTC.

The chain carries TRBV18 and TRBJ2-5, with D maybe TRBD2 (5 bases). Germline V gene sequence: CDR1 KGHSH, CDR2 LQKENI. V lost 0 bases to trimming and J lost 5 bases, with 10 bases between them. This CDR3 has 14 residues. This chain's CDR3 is CASSPPGSVETQYF. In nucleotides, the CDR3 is TGTGCCAGCTCACCACCGGGTAGCGTTGAGACCCAGTACTTC. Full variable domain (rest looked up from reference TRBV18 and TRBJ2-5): NAGVMQNPRHLVRRRGQEARLRCSPMKGHSHVYWYRQLPEEGLKFMVYLQKENIIDESGMPKERFSAEFPKEGPSILRIQQVVRGDSAAYFCASSPPGSVETQYFGPGTRLLVL.

CDR3 region: CSAGQGDEQYF. Here the CDR3 DNA reads TGCAGCGCGGGACAGGGAGACGAGCAGTACTTC. The chain uses TRBV29-1 and TRBJ2-7; 9 bases line up with TRBD1. Looked up from germline, CDR1 is SQVTM and CDR2 is ANQGSEA. This CDR3 has 11 amino acids. Germline trimming cut 7 bases from V and 5 bases from J; bases unmatched to any gene: 3.

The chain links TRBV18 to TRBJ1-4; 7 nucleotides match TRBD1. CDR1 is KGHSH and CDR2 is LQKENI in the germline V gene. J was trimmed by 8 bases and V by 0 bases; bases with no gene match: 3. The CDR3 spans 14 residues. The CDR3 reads CASSPPGTEEKLFF. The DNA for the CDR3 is TGTGCCAGCTCACCACCTGGGACAGAAGAAAAACTGTTTTTT.

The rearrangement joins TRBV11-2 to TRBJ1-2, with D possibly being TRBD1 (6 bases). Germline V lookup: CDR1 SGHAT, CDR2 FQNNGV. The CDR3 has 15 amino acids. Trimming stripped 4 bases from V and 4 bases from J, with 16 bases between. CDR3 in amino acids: CASSSIRGNLYGYTF. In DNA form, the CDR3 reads TGTGCCAGCAGCTCTATCAGGGGAAACCTCTATGGCTACACCTTC. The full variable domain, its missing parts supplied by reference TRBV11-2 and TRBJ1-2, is EAGVAQSPRYKIIEKRQSVAFWCNPISGHATLYWYQQILGQGPKLLIQFQNNGVVDDSQLPKDRFSAERLKGVDSTLKIQPAKLEDSAVYLCASSSIRGNLYGYTFGSGTRLTVV.